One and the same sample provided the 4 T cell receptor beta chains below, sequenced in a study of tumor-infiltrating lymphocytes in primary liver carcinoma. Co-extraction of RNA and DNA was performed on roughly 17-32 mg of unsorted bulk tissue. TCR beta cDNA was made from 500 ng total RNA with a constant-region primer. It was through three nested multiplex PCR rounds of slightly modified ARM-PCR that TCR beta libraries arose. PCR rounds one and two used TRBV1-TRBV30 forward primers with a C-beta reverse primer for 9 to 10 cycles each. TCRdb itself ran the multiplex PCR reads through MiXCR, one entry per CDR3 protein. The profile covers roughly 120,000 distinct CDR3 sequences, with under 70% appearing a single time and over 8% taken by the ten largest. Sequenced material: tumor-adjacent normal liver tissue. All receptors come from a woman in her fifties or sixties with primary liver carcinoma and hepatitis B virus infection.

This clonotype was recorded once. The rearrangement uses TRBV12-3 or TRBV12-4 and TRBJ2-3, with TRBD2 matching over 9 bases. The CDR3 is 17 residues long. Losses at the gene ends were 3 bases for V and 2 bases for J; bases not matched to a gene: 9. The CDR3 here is CASSFRFGGGDTDTQYF. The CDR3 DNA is TGTGCCAGCAGTTTCAGATTTGGCGGGGGGGACACAGATACGCAGTATTTT.

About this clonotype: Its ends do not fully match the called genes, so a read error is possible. The CDR3 reads CASSSGQGNQSQHF. Written as DNA, the CDR3 is TGTGCCAGCAGCTCGGGGCAGGGGAATCAGTCCCAGCATTTT. The J gene is TRBJ1-5, the V gene TRBV5-5; tentative D call: TRBD1 (6 bases). CDR3 length: 14 residues. Germline lookup yields CDR1 SGHKS and CDR2 YYEKEE (reference sequence).

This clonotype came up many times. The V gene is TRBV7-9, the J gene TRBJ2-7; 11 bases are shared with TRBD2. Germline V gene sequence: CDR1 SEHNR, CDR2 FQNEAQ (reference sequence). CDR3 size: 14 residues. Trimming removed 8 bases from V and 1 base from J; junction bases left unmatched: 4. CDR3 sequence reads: CASSTSGRSYEQYF. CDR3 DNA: TGTGCCAGCTCCACTAGCGGGAGATCCTACGAGCAGTACTTC.

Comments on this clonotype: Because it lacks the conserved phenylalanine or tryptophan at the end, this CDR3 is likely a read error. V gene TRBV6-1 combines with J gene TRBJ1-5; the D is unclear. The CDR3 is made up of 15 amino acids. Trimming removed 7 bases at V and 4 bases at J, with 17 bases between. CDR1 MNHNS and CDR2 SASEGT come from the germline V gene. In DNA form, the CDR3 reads TGTGCCAGCATTATAATGGCAGGCGTGAATCAGCCCCAGCATTAT. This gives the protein CASIIMAGVNQPQHY.